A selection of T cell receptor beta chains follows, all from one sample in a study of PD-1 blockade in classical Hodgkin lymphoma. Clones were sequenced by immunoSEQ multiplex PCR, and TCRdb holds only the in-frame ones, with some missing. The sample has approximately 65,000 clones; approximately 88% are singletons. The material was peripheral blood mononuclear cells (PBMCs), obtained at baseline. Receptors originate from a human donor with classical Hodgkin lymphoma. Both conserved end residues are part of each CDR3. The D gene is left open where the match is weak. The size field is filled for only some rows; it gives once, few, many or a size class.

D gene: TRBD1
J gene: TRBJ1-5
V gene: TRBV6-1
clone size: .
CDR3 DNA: TGTGCCAGCAGTGCAGAGACAGGGGCTCAATATAGCAATCAGCCCCAGCATTTT
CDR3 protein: CASSAETGAQYSNQPQHF

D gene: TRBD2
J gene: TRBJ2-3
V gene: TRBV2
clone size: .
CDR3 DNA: TGTGCCAGCAGTGACACTAGCGGGACTAGCACAGATACGCAGTATTTT
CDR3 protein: CASSDTSGTSTDTQYF

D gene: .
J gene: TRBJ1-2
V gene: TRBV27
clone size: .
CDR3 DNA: TGTGCCAGCAGCCACGGACAGAGGTATGGCTACACCTTC
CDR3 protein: CASSHGQRYGYTF

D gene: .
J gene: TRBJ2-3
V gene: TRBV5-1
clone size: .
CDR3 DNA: TGCGCCAGCAGCACCAATACAGGGGATACGCAGTATTTT
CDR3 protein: CASSTNTGDTQYF

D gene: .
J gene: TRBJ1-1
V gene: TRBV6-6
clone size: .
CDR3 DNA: TGTGCCAGCAGTTACGGGGGAACGAGCACTGAAGCTTTCTTT
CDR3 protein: CASSYGGTSTEAFF

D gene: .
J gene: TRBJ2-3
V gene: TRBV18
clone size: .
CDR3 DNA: TGTGCCAGCTCACGGGGGTCGGGAGATACGCAGTATTTT
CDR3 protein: CASSRGSGDTQYF

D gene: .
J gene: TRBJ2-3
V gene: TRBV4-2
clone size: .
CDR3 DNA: TGTGCCAGCAGCCCGCCCCGGGGTAGCGTTACCGGAACTAGCACAGATACGCAGTATTTT
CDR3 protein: CASSPPRGSVTGTSTDTQYF

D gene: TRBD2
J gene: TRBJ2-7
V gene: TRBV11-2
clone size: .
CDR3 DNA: TGTGCCAGCAGCTTTTGGTTTCGGGGGGAAGCGGGGGAGCAGTACTTC
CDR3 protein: CASSFWFRGEAGEQYF

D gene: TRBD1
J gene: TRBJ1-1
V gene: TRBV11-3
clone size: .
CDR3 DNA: TGTGCCAGCAGCACACGACAGGGGATAGCTTTCTTT
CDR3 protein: CASSTRQGIAFF

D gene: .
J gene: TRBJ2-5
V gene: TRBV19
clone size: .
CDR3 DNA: TGTGCCAGTAGTTGGGGGCACCTCCAAGAGACCCAGTACTTC
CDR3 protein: CASSWGHLQETQYF

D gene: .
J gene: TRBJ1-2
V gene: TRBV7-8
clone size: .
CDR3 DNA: TGTGCCAGCAGGGACATCCAGCCTAACTATGGCTACACCTTC
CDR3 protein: CASRDIQPNYGYTF

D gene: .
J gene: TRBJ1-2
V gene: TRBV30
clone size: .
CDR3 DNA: TGTGCCTGGAGCCCTCGGGGGCCACTGGGCTATGGCTACACCTTC
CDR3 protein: CAWSPRGPLGYGYTF

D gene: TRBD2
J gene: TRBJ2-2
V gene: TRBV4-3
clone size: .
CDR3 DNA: TGCGCCAGCAGCCAAGATCTAGCGGGGGGGCCGGGGAACACCGGGGAGCTGTTTTTT
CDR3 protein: CASSQDLAGGPGNTGELFF

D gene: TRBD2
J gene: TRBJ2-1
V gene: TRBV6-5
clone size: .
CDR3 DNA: TGTGCCAGCAGTTACAGGACTAGCGGAGCCAAGCAGTTCTTC
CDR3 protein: CASSYRTSGAKQFF

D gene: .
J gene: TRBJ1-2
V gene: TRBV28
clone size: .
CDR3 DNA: TGTGCCAGCAGTTTATCAGGGGCCGAAACCCCAGACACCTTC
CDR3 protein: CASSLSGAETPDTF

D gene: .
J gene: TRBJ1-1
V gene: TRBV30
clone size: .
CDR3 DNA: TGTGCCTGGAGTAAAGGTCAAGACACTGAAGCTTTCTTT
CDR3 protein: CAWSKGQDTEAFF

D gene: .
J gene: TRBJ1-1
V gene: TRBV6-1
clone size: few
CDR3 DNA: TGTGCCAGCAGTGAAGGGATTGTAATAGAAGTCCTCACTGAAGCTTTCTTT
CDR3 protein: CASSEGIVIEVLTEAFF

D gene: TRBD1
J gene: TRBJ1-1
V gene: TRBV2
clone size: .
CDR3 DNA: TGTGCCAGCAGTGACAGGGGGCCGGTGAACACTGAAGCTTTCTTT
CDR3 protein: CASSDRGPVNTEAFF

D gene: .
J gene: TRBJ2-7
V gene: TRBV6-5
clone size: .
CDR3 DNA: TGTGCCAGCAGCCCCCGGAGGGAATCCCACGAGCAGTACTTC
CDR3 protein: CASSPRRESHEQYF

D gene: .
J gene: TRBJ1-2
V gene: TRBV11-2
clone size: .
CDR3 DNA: TGTGCCAGCAGCTTAGCCCCCTTTGGCTATGGCTACACCTTC
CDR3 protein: CASSLAPFGYGYTF

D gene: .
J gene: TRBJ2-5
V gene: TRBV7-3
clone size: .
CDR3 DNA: TGTGCCAGCAGCTTAAAAGGGGAAAGGCGAGAGACCCAGTACTTC
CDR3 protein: CASSLKGERRETQYF

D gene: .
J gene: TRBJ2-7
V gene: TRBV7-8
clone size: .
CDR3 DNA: TGTGCCAGCAGCTTAGTTCTAGGCAGCTCCTACGAGCAGTACTTC
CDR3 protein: CASSLVLGSSYEQYF

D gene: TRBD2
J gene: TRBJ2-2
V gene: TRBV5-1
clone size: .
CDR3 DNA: TGCGCCAGCAGCTCCCGGACTAGCGGGGGGCCGAACACCGGGGAGCTGTTTTTT
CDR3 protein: CASSSRTSGGPNTGELFF

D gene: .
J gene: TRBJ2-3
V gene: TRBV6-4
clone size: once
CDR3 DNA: TGTGCCAGCAGTGCCGAAGGCACAGATACGCAGTATTTT
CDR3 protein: CASSAEGTDTQYF

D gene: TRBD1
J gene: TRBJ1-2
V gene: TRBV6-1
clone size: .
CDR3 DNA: TGTGCCAGCAGTCAAGACAGGGTAGGAGATGGCTACACCTTC
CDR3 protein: CASSQDRVGDGYTF

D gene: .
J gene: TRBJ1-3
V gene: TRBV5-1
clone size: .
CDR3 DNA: TGCGCCAGCAGCTTGGAACAGATCTTCTCTGGAAACACCATATATTTT
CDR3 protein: CASSLEQIFSGNTIYF

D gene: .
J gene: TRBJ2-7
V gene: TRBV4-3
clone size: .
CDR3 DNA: TGCGCCAGCAGCCAAGATCTTCTGAGCTCCTACGAGCAGTACTTC
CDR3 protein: CASSQDLLSSYEQYF

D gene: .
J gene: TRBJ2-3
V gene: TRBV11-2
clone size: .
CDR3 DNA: TGTGCCAGCAGCTTGGGTCTGCTAGCGTTCACAGATACGCAGTATTTT
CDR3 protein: CASSLGLLAFTDTQYF

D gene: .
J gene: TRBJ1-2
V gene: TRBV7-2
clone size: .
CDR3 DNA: TGTGCCAGCAGCTTAGTCGTTGGGTGGGACCATGGCTACACCTTC
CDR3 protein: CASSLVVGWDHGYTF